These T cell receptor beta chains were read from a single sample in a study of response to subunit inactivated influenza vaccine. TCRdb passed the RT-PCR reads through MiXCR, listing each CDR3 protein once. The table lists 500,000 to 550,000 distinct CDR3 sequences, 6% to 9% of them singletons. Sequenced here: PBMCs from blood, sampled less than 30 months after vaccination. All receptors derive from a man aged 45 to 75 who received an inactivated influenza vaccine. The CDR3 runs from the conserved cysteine through the conserved F or W. The D gene is left open where the match is weak. The size of a clone is reported for some rows only, either as once, few or many, or as a class for expanded clones.

v_gene,abundance,d_gene,j_gene,CDR3nt,CDR3aa
TRBV12-3/TRBV12-4,many,TRBD2,TRBJ2-7,TGTGCCAGCAGTAAGGGACTAGCTTACGAGCAGTACTTC,CASSKGLAYEQYF
TRBV5-1,many,-,TRBJ2-1,TGCGCCAGCAGCTTCGAGCCCTACAATGAGCAGTTCTTC,CASSFEPYNEQFF
TRBV4-3,-,-,TRBJ2-1,TGCGCCAGCAGCCGGGACACCTCCTACAATGAGCAGTTCTTC,CASSRDTSYNEQFF
TRBV14,few,-,TRBJ2-3,TGTGCCAGCAGCCAAGGGCCAGCAGGTTTCACAGATACGCAGTATTTT,CASSQGPAGFTDTQYF
TRBV7-8,few,-,TRBJ2-3,TGTGCCAGCAGCGGGGGTGGGGTAGATACGCAGTATTTT,CASSGGGVDTQYF
TRBV30,-,-,TRBJ1-1,TGTGCCTGGAGTGGTCATCGGGGCAGGGGAGCTTTCTTT,CAWSGHRGRGAFF
TRBV4-3,few,-,TRBJ2-1,TGCGCCAGCAGCCAAGTGGCACTAGTCACTGAGCAGTTCTTC,CASSQVALVTEQFF
TRBV28,few,TRBD1,TRBJ2-7,TGTGCCAGCAGTTTTAGGGGGACAGTGCCGTACTACGAGCAGTACTTC,CASSFRGTVPYYEQYF
TRBV11-2,-,TRBD2,TRBJ2-1,TGTGCCAGCAGCTCATCCCGGGGGGGTCCTTACTCCTACAATGAGCAGTTCTTC,CASSSSRGGPYSYNEQFF
TRBV12-3/TRBV12-4,few,-,TRBJ2-3,TGTGCCAGCAGCCCCGGTGGCGGGGGCCCTAGCACAGATACGCAGTATTTT,CASSPGGGGPSTDTQYF
TRBV10-3,-,-,TRBJ2-7,TGTGCCATCAGTGAGTCCAGACCCTACGAGCAGTACTTC,CAISESRPYEQYF
TRBV18,-,TRBD2,TRBJ2-7,TGTGCCAGCTCACCACCGGCACTAGCGGGCAACGAGCAGTACTTC,CASSPPALAGNEQYF
TRBV27,few,TRBD1,TRBJ1-2,TGTGCCAGCAGCACGGATAGGACAGGGGGGCGAGGCTACACCTTC,CASSTDRTGGRGYTF
TRBV25-1,few,-,TRBJ2-3,TGTGCCAGCAGTGAATCCCAGGCCGTGGGCACAGATACGCAGTATTTT,CASSESQAVGTDTQYF
TRBV20-1,-,TRBD2,TRBJ2-3,TGCAGTGCTAGGGAGCCAGGAGCGGGAGGGCCGTATACGCAGTATTTT,CSAREPGAGGPYTQYF
TRBV20-1,few,-,TRBJ2-1,TGCAGTGCCACCGTGGAGGCATGGAGCTCCTACAATGAGCAGTTCTTC,CSATVEAWSSYNEQFF
TRBV18,-,-,TRBJ1-3,TGTGCCAGCTCACGGGTACCTGGCAACACCATATATTTT,CASSRVPGNTIYF
TRBV5-1,few,-,TRBJ1-1,TGCGCCAGCAGCTTGGGGGCCGGGGGGGCCGAGGCTTTCTTT,CASSLGAGGAEAFF
TRBV7-2,many,-,TRBJ1-2,TGTGCCAGCAGCCCTCGGACAGATGGGGCCTATGGCTACACCTTC,CASSPRTDGAYGYTF
TRBV20-1,few,-,TRBJ1-5,TGCAGTGCTAGAGATGTGGCAGGGAGGAATCAGCCCCAGCATTTT,CSARDVAGRNQPQHF
TRBV7-9,-,-,TRBJ2-7,TGTGCCAGCAGCTTATCCCGGGACCCAGACTACGAGCAGTACTTC,CASSLSRDPDYEQYF
TRBV7-2,-,-,TRBJ2-4,TGTGCCAGCAGCTTAGAGGGGCGCATTCAGTACTTC,CASSLEGRIQYF
TRBV5-5,few,TRBD2,TRBJ2-3,TGTGCCAGCAGCTTGACTAGCGGGGGGGCCTATACGCAGTATTTT,CASSLTSGGAYTQYF
TRBV20-1,few,-,TRBJ1-5,TGCAGTGCTAGGTTAGGGGTTAATCAGCCCCAGCATTTT,CSARLGVNQPQHF
TRBV20-1,-,-,TRBJ2-4,TGCAGTGCTACTTACAGGGATCGCCAAAACATTCAGTACTTC,CSATYRDRQNIQYF
TRBV20-1,few,-,TRBJ1-1,TGCAGTGCGGGACAACCACCGAACACTGAAGCTTTCTTT,CSAGQPPNTEAFF
TRBV20-1,few,-,TRBJ2-3,TGCAGTGCATTCCGGCCTTTTAGCACAGATACGCAGTATTTT,CSAFRPFSTDTQYF
TRBV9,many,-,TRBJ2-5,TGTGCCAGCAGCGTACAGGGGGGAGGAGAGACCCAGTACTTC,CASSVQGGGETQYF
TRBV5-6,few,TRBD1,TRBJ1-5,TGTGCCAGCAGCCGCACAGGGGGTCGGGGTCAGCCCCAGCATTTT,CASSRTGGRGQPQHF
TRBV20-1,many,-,TRBJ2-5,TGCAGTGTCGTTGGCGTCAGACAGGAGACCCAGTACTTC,CSVVGVRQETQYF
TRBV6-5,many,-,TRBJ2-7,TGTGCCAGCAGTTCCCCTCGTTACGGGACGGGGCATTACGAGCAGTACTTC,CASSSPRYGTGHYEQYF
TRBV12-3/TRBV12-4,many,-,TRBJ2-5,TGTGCCAGCAGTTTCGTTTTGGAGACCCAGTACTTC,CASSFVLETQYF
TRBV4-3,-,-,TRBJ2-1,TGCGCCAGCAGCCAAGTACTAGGGGCGGGCAATGAGCAGTTCTTC,CASSQVLGAGNEQFF
TRBV5-5,few,-,TRBJ1-1,TGTGCCAGCAGCTTTATACAGAACATGAACACTGAAGCTTTCTTT,CASSFIQNMNTEAFF
TRBV18,-,-,TRBJ2-3,TGTGCCAGCTCCATCCGGGGGCTTAGCACAGATACGCAGTATTTT,CASSIRGLSTDTQYF
TRBV5-1,many,-,TRBJ2-5,TGCGCCAGCAGCGCAGGCAGGGTAACCCAGTACTTC,CASSAGRVTQYF
TRBV3-1,-,-,TRBJ1-5,TGTGCCAGCAGCCAAGGAGAAGGAACGGGGCCCCAGCATTTT,CASSQGEGTGPQHF
TRBV4-3,few,TRBD1,TRBJ2-1,TGCGCCAGCAGCCAAGTACAGGGGGCCGGGAATGAGCAGTTCTTC,CASSQVQGAGNEQFF
TRBV6-2/TRBV6-3,many,-,TRBJ2-6,TGTGCCAGTTGGGCGGCTGGGGCCAACGTCCTGACTTTC,CASWAAGANVLTF
TRBV28,few,-,TRBJ2-3,TGTGCCAGCAGTCCAGCCATCACAGATACGCAGTATTTT,CASSPAITDTQYF
TRBV6-5,many,-,TRBJ1-5,TGTGCCAGCAGTCTACAATATAGCAATCAGCCCCAGCATTTT,CASSLQYSNQPQHF
TRBV5-1,many,TRBD2,TRBJ2-7,TGCGCCAGCAGCTTCAGTAGCGGGAGTCAGAATTACGAGCAGTACTTC,CASSFSSGSQNYEQYF
TRBV11-2,many,TRBD2,TRBJ2-7,TGTGCCAGCAGCTTATACCTAGCGGGGGGTTCCTACGAGCAGTACTTC,CASSLYLAGGSYEQYF
TRBV5-1,few,-,TRBJ1-5,TGCGCCAGCAGCTTGGGATGGGATAATCAGCCCCAGCATTTT,CASSLGWDNQPQHF
TRBV4-3,many,-,TRBJ1-2,TGCGCCAGCAGCCAAGAATTCCCCGGCCACTATGGCTACACCTTC,CASSQEFPGHYGYTF
TRBV6-5,few,-,TRBJ1-6,TGTGCCGCGGGGGGCAATTCACCCCTCCACTTT,CAAGGNSPLHF
TRBV5-5,few,-,TRBJ1-1,TGTGCCAGCAGCTTTACGCTGGGGGCGACCTCTGAAGCTTTCTTT,CASSFTLGATSEAFF
TRBV27,few,TRBD1,TRBJ1-2,TGTGCCAGCAGTTTTCGGACAGGGGAGGAGGGCTACACCTTC,CASSFRTGEEGYTF
TRBV14,many,-,TRBJ1-3,TGTGCCAGCAGCCAAGACGTCGTGGGCTCTGGAAACACCATATATTTT,CASSQDVVGSGNTIYF
TRBV11-2,-,-,TRBJ2-7,TGTGCCAGCAGCTTAGTAAAGGGAGTGGGGAGCTCCTACGAGCAGTACTTC,CASSLVKGVGSSYEQYF
TRBV9,-,-,TRBJ2-1,TGTGCCAGCAGCGTAGGAGGGTCTTGGCAGGGGGGCGTAAATGAGCAGTTCTTC,CASSVGGSWQGGVNEQFF
TRBV12-3/TRBV12-4,few,TRBD2,TRBJ2-7,TGTGCCAGCAGTTTAATCGCGGGAGCGGGGTACGAGCAGTACTTC,CASSLIAGAGYEQYF
TRBV5-1,-,-,TRBJ1-1,TGCGCCAGCAGCTTGGTCCAGGGTAGGGACACTGAAGCTTTCTTT,CASSLVQGRDTEAFF
TRBV7-2,many,-,TRBJ2-7,TGTGCCAGCAGCTCGCAGGGGTACTACGAGCAGTACTTC,CASSSQGYYEQYF
TRBV29-1,many,-,TRBJ1-1,TGCAGCGTTGGGGACGTACAAGCTTTCTTT,CSVGDVQAFF